These 7 T cell receptor beta chains share one sample of origin, sequenced in a study of T cell changes during pregnancy in multiple sclerosis. Repertoires were generated with immunoSEQ multiplex PCR, while TCRdb's copy carries only in-frame clones and drops some. In the table there are under 55,000 clones, 80% to 95% of which are singletons. The source material was CD4+ T cells from peripheral blood mononuclear cells, sampled in the third trimester of pregnancy. The receptors originated from a female donor with multiple sclerosis, enrolled in a pregnancy study.

J is TRBJ2-5 and V is TRBV19; perhaps TRBD2 as D (7 bases). Deletions cut 0 bases from V and 1 base from J, with 12 bases between. CDR1 and CDR2 (germline): LNHDA, SQIVND (reference sequence). The CDR3 has 16 residues. CDR3 in amino acids: CASSIDLRGPQETQYF. CDR3 nucleotides: TGTGCCAGTAGTATAGATTTGCGGGGGCCCCAAGAGACCCAGTACTTC.

The chain combines TRBV19 with TRBJ2-3; 14 nucleotides line up with TRBD2. This CDR3 spans 16 amino acids. Germline V CDR1 and CDR2: LNHDA, SQIVND (reference sequence). After removal of 5 bases from V and 3 bases from J, the junction contained 4 bases not matched to a gene. The CDR3 sequence is CASSVTSGGGTDTQYF. The CDR3 DNA reads as TGTGCCAGTAGTGTGACTAGCGGGGGGGGTACAGATACGCAGTATTTT.

The rearrangement links TRBV11-2 to TRBJ1-2; TRBD1 matches 10 bases. J gave up 7 bases and V 3 bases, and 5 bases lay outside the gene matches. The CDR3 is made up of 14 amino acids. Per the germline V gene, CDR1 is SGHAT and CDR2 is FQNNGV. In DNA, the CDR3 is TGTGCCAGCAGCTTCGGACAGGGGGTTAGTGGCTACACCTTC. The encoded protein is CASSFGQGVSGYTF.

V usage is TRBV4-2 and J usage is TRBJ1-4; D not resolved. The V gene lost 3 bases and the J gene lost 4 bases, with 15 bases spanning the gap. This CDR3 contains 16 residues. Germline CDR1 is LGHNA and CDR2 is YNFKEQ. The CDR3 loop is CASSHVGTELNEKLFF. Written as DNA, the CDR3 is TGTGCCAGCAGCCACGTAGGTACGGAGCTTAATGAAAAACTGTTTTTT.

This chain links TRBV6-1 with TRBJ2-7, with D perhaps TRBD2 (5 bases). The CDR3 length is 13 residues. Germline-derived CDR1 and CDR2 are MNHNS and SASEGT. V lost 2 bases, J lost 6 bases, and 11 bases lay in between. CDR3 sequence (DNA): TGTGCCAGCAGTGAAAGCAACCGGGGCGAGCAGTACTTC. It translates to CASSESNRGEQYF.

This clone has only a few counts. The gene calls are TRBV6-5 and TRBJ1-1, with 9 bases that match TRBD1. Germline loops: CDR1 MNHEY, CDR2 SVGAGI. The CDR3 runs 14 residues. The ends lost 5 bases at V and 5 bases at J; junction bases unmatched: 6. CDR3 sequence: CASSSDRGATEAFF. The DNA of the CDR3 is TGTGCCAGCAGTAGCGACAGGGGGGCTACTGAAGCTTTCTTT.

The chain couples TRBV7-9 to TRBJ1-2, with TRBD1 matching over 9 bases. This CDR3 contains 15 residues. Losses at the gene ends were 5 bases for V and 1 base for J; bases not matched to a gene: 5. Looked up from germline, CDR1 is SEHNR and CDR2 is FQNEAQ (reference sequence). The CDR3 spells CASSPTGQGNYGYTF. The CDR3 DNA sequence: TGTGCCAGCAGCCCCACGGGACAGGGTAACTATGGCTACACCTTC.